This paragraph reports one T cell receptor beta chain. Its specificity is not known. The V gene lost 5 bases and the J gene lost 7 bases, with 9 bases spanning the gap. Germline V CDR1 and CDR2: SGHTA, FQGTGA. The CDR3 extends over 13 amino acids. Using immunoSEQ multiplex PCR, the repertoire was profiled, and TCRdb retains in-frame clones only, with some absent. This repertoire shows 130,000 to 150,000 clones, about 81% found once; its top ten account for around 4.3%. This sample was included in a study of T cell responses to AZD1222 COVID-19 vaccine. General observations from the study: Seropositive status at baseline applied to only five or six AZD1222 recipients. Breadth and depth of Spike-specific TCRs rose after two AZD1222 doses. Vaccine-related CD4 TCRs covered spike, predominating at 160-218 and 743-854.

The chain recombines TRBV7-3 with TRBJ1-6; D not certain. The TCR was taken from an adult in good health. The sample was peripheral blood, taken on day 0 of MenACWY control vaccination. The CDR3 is CASSEFRNSPLHF. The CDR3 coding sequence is TGTGCCAGCAGCGAGTTTAGGAATTCACCCCTCCACTTT. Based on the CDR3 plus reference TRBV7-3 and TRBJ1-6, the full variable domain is GAGVSQTPSNKVTEKGKYVELRCDPISGHTALYWYRQSLGQGPEFLIYFQGTGAADDSGLPNDRFFAVRPEGSVSTLKIQRTERGDSAVYLCASSEFRNSPLHFGNGTRLTVT.